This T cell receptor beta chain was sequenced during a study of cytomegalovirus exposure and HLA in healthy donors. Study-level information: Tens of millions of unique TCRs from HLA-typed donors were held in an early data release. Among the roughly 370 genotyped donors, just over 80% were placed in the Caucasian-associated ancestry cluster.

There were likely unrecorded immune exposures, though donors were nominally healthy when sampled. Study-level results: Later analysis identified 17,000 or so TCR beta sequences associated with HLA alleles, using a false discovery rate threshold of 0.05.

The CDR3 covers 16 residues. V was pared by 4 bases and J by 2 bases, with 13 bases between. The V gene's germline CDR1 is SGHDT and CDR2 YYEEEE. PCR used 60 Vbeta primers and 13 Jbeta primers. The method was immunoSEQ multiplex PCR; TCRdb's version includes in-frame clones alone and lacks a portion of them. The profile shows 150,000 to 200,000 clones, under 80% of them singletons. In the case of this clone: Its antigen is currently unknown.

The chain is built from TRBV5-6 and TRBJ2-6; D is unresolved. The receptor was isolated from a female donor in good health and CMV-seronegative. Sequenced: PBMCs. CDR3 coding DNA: TGTGCCAGCAGCATCCGCGCCAAGACTGGGGCCAACGTCCTGACTTTC. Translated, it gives CASSIRAKTGANVLTF.